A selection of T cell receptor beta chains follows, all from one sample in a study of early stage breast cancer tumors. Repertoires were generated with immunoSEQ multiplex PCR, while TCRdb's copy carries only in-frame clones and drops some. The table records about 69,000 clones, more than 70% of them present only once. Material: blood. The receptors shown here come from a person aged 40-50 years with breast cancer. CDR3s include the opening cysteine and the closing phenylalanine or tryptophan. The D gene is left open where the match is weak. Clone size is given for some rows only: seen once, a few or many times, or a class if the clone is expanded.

CASRDLGTALDGYTF	TGTGCCAGTAGGGATTTGGGAACGGCCCTAGATGGCTACACCTTC	NA	NA	TRBV19	TRBJ1-2
CASRVQGDTEAFF	TGTGCCAGCAGGGTACAGGGAGACACTGAAGCTTTCTTT	NA	few	TRBV7-9	TRBJ1-1
CASSVGGLTSTDTQYF	TGTGCCAGCAGCGTTGGGGGACTGACTAGCACAGATACGCAGTATTTT	NA	NA	TRBV9	TRBJ2-3
CASSPKTGAVDTQYF	TGTGCCAGCTCACCAAAGACGGGCGCCGTTGATACGCAGTATTTT	NA	NA	TRBV18	TRBJ2-3
CASSFSDTAYEQYF	TGCGCCAGCAGCTTTTCGGACACCGCCTACGAGCAGTACTTC	NA	NA	TRBV5-1	TRBJ2-7
CATSGGLGDTEAFF	TGTGCCACCTCGGGGGGACTAGGGGACACTGAAGCTTTCTTT	NA	NA	TRBV15	TRBJ1-1
CASSPPWAGRQELFF	TGTGCCAGCAGTCCTCCCTGGGCTGGGAGGCAAGAACTGTTTTTT	NA	NA	TRBV27	TRBJ1-4
CARSTDRGYGYTF	TGTGCCAGAAGCACGGACAGGGGGTATGGCTACACCTTC	NA	few	TRBV7-5	TRBJ1-2
CASSPYTEAFF	TGTGCCAGCAGCCCATACACTGAAGCTTTCTTT	NA	NA	TRBV7-9	TRBJ1-1
CASSQPRAGISSYNEQFF	TGCGCCAGCAGCCAGCCCCGGGCCGGGATTAGCTCCTACAATGAGCAGTTCTTC	NA	NA	TRBV4-1	TRBJ2-1
CASTAGGVGTDTQYF	TGTGCCAGCACCGCGGGGGGAGTAGGGACAGATACGCAGTATTTT	TRBD2	NA	TRBV28	TRBJ2-3
CASGEGENTEAFF	TGTGCCAGCGGCGAGGGAGAGAACACTGAAGCTTTCTTT	NA	NA	TRBV28	TRBJ1-1
CASSHPTASYEQYF	TGCGCCAGCAGCCACCCCACAGCCAGCTACGAGCAGTACTTC	NA	NA	TRBV4-1	TRBJ2-7
CAWRDTLVHNEQFF	TGTGCCTGGAGAGACACCCTAGTACACAATGAGCAGTTCTTC	NA	NA	TRBV30	TRBJ2-1
CASSPPSYGYTF	TGTGCCAGCTCACCACCGTCCTATGGCTACACCTTC	NA	NA	TRBV18	TRBJ1-2
CASSSSGSSYNEQFF	TGTGCCAGCAGCAGTAGCGGGAGCTCCTACAATGAGCAGTTCTTC	TRBD2	NA	TRBV11-1	TRBJ2-1
CASSDNPVRNPEAFF	TGCGCCAGCAGCGATAACCCCGTCAGGAACCCTGAAGCTTTCTTT	NA	NA	TRBV5-1	TRBJ1-1
CASSLFRNQETQYF	TGCGCCAGCAGCTTGTTCCGGAACCAAGAGACCCAGTACTTC	NA	NA	TRBV5-1	TRBJ2-5
CASSFGRGTGEQYF	TGTGCCAGCAGCTTCGGCAGGGGGACGGGGGAGCAGTACTTC	TRBD1	NA	TRBV11-2	TRBJ2-7
CASSPPGVPQGSENEQFF	TGTGCCAGCTCACCACCCGGGGTACCGCAGGGGAGCGAAAATGAGCAGTTCTTC	NA	NA	TRBV18	TRBJ2-1
CASSIDTLSYGGAGNIQYF	TGTGCCAGTAGTATAGATACGCTAAGTTACGGGGGCGCAGGAAACATTCAGTACTTC	NA	NA	TRBV19	TRBJ2-4
CASSFGGTSDTQYF	TGTGCCAGCAGTTTTGGCGGGACCTCAGATACGCAGTATTTT	NA	NA	TRBV27	TRBJ2-3
CASSLGGGGSYTDTQYF	TGTGCCAGCAGCTTAGGAGGAGGGGGGAGCTACACAGATACGCAGTATTTT	NA	NA	TRBV7-9	TRBJ2-3
CSVHLGVSTNEKLFF	TGCAGCGTTCACTTGGGGGTGTCAACTAATGAAAAACTGTTTTTT	NA	NA	TRBV29-1	TRBJ1-4
CASRPPGEEKLFF	TGTGCCAGCAGGCCACCAGGGGAGGAAAAACTGTTTTTT	NA	NA	TRBV6-1	TRBJ1-4
CASSTGVDTEAFF	TGTGCCAGCTCAACAGGGGTGGACACTGAAGCTTTCTTT	TRBD1	few	TRBV18	TRBJ1-1
CASSDRGGEKLFF	TGTGCCAGCAGTGACAGGGGTGGCGAAAAACTGTTTTTT	NA	NA	TRBV25-1	TRBJ1-4
CASRGSGIGKNIQYF	TGTGCCAGCAGAGGAAGCGGGATAGGCAAAAACATTCAGTACTTC	TRBD2	NA	TRBV28	TRBJ2-4
CASSYSWRANTEAFF	TGTGCCAGCAGTTACTCGTGGAGGGCTAACACTGAAGCTTTCTTT	NA	NA	TRBV6-6	TRBJ1-1
CASRQGQGYYGYTF	TGTGCCAGCAGACAGGGACAGGGTTACTATGGCTACACCTTC	TRBD1	few	TRBV6-5	TRBJ1-2
CASSRGGTPNTGELFF	TGTGCCAGCAGCCGAGGCGGGACACCCAACACCGGGGAGCTGTTTTTT	NA	NA	TRBV25-1	TRBJ2-2
CASSPLAGGGELFF	TGTGCCAGCAGCCCGTTAGCGGGAGGCGGGGAGCTGTTTTTT	TRBD2	few	TRBV14	TRBJ2-2
CASSFTGTEGETQYF	TGTGCCAGCAGTTTCACAGGGACAGAAGGAGAGACCCAGTACTTC	TRBD1	once	TRBV28	TRBJ2-5
CASSLDRDSYEQYF	TGTGCCAGCAGCTTGGACCGGGACAGCTACGAGCAGTACTTC	TRBD1	few	TRBV5-4	TRBJ2-7
CASRGTTGANVLTF	TGTGCCAGCAGGGGGACGACCGGGGCCAACGTCCTGACTTTC	NA	NA	TRBV5-8	TRBJ2-6
CASSQIAGGVAKNIQYF	TGTGCCAGCTCGCAAATAGCGGGAGGGGTAGCCAAAAACATTCAGTACTTC	TRBD2	NA	TRBV18	TRBJ2-4
CATVPGQGSEQYF	TGTGCCACCGTCCCGGGACAGGGGAGCGAGCAGTACTTC	TRBD1	NA	TRBV28	TRBJ2-7
CASRPQDLYGYTF	TGTGCCAGCAGACCACAGGACCTCTATGGCTACACCTTC	NA	NA	TRBV13	TRBJ1-2
CASRGGAMNTEAFF	TGTGCCAGCAGGGGGGGGGCCATGAACACTGAAGCTTTCTTT	NA	NA	TRBV28	TRBJ1-1
CASSPLTPGLAGNGEQYF	TGCGCCAGCAGCCCATTAACCCCAGGACTAGCGGGAAACGGCGAGCAGTACTTC	TRBD2	NA	TRBV4-1	TRBJ2-7
CASSGGLAGLNEQFF	TGTGCCAGCAGCGGTGGGCTAGCGGGACTCAATGAGCAGTTCTTC	TRBD2	NA	TRBV7-3	TRBJ2-1
CASANVGQSYEQYF	TGTGCCAGTGCGAACGTAGGACAATCCTACGAGCAGTACTTC	NA	once	TRBV2	TRBJ2-7
CASSPRQGVGTEAFF	TGTGCCAGCAGCCCTCGACAGGGGGTGGGCACTGAAGCTTTCTTT	TRBD1	NA	TRBV6-5	TRBJ1-1
CASSLVDRGLDEQFF	TGTGCCAGCAGCTTGGTCGACAGGGGGTTAGATGAGCAGTTCTTC	TRBD1	NA	TRBV5-4	TRBJ2-1